One and the same sample provided the 14 T cell receptor beta chains below, sequenced in a study of blood T cell repertoires in COVID-19. The protocol was immunoSEQ multiplex PCR, while the TCRdb copy is restricted to in-frame clones and leaves out a portion. Found here are around 310,000 clones, around 90% of them singletons; the top ten hold roughly 6.8%. The sequenced sample consisted of peripheral blood. These receptors were taken from a woman aged 30 to 39 with COVID-19, enrolled during active disease.

CDR3 sequence reads: CASSLEPSGRREQYF. The CDR3 bases are TGTGCCAGCAGCTTAGAACCTAGCGGGAGAAGGGAGCAGTACTTC. V gene TRBV7-2 combines with J gene TRBJ2-7; 10 positions match TRBD2. CDR3 length equals 15 residues. V shed 1 base and J 7 bases; nucleotides not matched to a gene: 7. In germline, CDR1 is SGHTA, CDR2 FQGNSA.

The chain carries TRBV2 and TRBJ2-7; tentative D call: TRBD1 (5 bases). Germline CDR1 is SNHLY and CDR2 is FYNNEI. The CDR3 covers 14 residues. The V gene lost 6 bases and the J gene lost 0 bases, with 12 bases spanning the gap. CDR3 region: CASRIEQDSYEQYF. The CDR3 region has the DNA TGTGCCAGCAGAATCGAACAGGACTCCTACGAGCAGTACTTC.

The V call is TRBV6-5, the J call TRBJ1-2; D is ambiguous. V shed 7 bases and J shed 3 bases, with 12 bases lying between them. Per the germline V gene, CDR1 is MNHEY and CDR2 is SVGAGI. The CDR3 length is 13 residues. The CDR3 sequence: CASISQAYYGYTF. The CDR3 nucleotides are TGTGCCAGCATTTCTCAGGCCTACTATGGCTACACCTTC.

The rearrangement links TRBV24-1 to TRBJ1-5; the match to TRBD1 covers 8 bases. Trimming took 2 bases from V and 4 from J; bases not matched to a gene: 6. The V gene's germline CDR1 is KGHDR and CDR2 SFDVKD. This CDR3 has 16 amino acids. The DNA for the CDR3 is TGTGCCACCAGTGATTCCCGGACAGGGTTGAATCAGCCCCAGCATTTT. Its protein is CATSDSRTGLNQPQHF.

The V gene is TRBV3-1 (or the pseudogene TRBV3-2), the J gene TRBJ2-7, with a tentative D call TRBD2 (6 bases). This CDR3 contains 13 residues. In germline, CDR1 is LGHDT, CDR2 YNNKEL (reference sequence). The ends were cut back, 4 bases at V and 12 bases at J, with 19 bases in the middle. The DNA of the CDR3 is TGTGCCAGCAGCCTCGGTCGGGGGTCTCTGCCGTACTTC. The encoded protein is CASSLGRGSLPYF.

The chain uses TRBV9 and TRBJ2-1; a weak D match, TRBD2 (6 bases). This CDR3 region has 14 residues. Germline assignment: CDR1 SGDLS and CDR2 YYNGEE. V was pared by 2 bases and J by 7 bases, with 13 bases between. The CDR3 sequence: CASSVAGGRNEQFF. The CDR3 DNA reads TGTGCCAGCAGCGTCGCTGGGGGGAGGAATGAGCAGTTCTTC.

The J gene is TRBJ1-6, the V gene TRBV30; maybe TRBD1 (6 bases). Germline V CDR1 and CDR2: GTSNPN, SVGIG (reference sequence). CDR3 length: 17 residues. Trimming shortened V by 4 bases and J by 9 bases, and 25 bases separated the two germline ends. The CDR3 here is CAWIKVGGLGAGSPLHF. The CDR3 DNA sequence: TGTGCCTGGATCAAAGTAGGGGGTCTGGGCGCTGGTTCACCCCTCCACTTT.

This chain links TRBV7-3 with TRBJ1-1, with TRBD1 as a possible D gene (5 bases). With 5 bases removed from V and 1 base from J, the gap between germline ends came to 8 bases. The CDR3 extends over 13 amino acids. The germline V gene encodes CDR1 SGHTA and CDR2 FQGTGA. Here the CDR3 DNA reads TGTGCCAGCAGCGCTCAGGGGAACACTGAAGCTTTCTTT. Translated, it gives CASSAQGNTEAFF.

This chain links TRBV5-4 with TRBJ1-6; no firm D call. The ends were cut back, 4 bases at V and 5 bases at J, with 13 bases in the middle. The CDR3 covers 15 residues. Germline lookup yields CDR1 SGHNT and CDR2 YYREEE (reference sequence). The chain's CDR3 is CASSTRSGNNSPLHF. CDR3 bases: TGTGCCAGCAGCACTCGGTCAGGCAATAATTCACCCCTCCACTTT.

In this sample, this clone turned up once. The chain joins TRBV5-5 to TRBJ1-4, with 9 nucleotides matching TRBD1. Germline V gene sequence: CDR1 SGHKS, CDR2 YYEKEE (reference sequence). V lost 4 bases, J lost 0 bases, and 7 bases stayed unmatched. There are 17 residues in the CDR3. CDR3 sequence: CASSPGTGITTNEKLFF. The DNA for the CDR3 is TGTGCCAGCAGCCCGGGGACAGGGATCACAACTAATGAAAAACTGTTTTTT.

CDR3 nucleotides: TGTGCCAGCAGCAAAAACAGGGACCCAGATACGCAGTATTTT. This encodes CASSKNRDPDTQYF. The chain joins TRBV21-1 to TRBJ2-3; whether TRBD1, the table's D call, matches the DNA was not checked. TRBV21-1 is an annotated pseudogene. This CDR3 has 14 residues.

The gene calls are TRBV5-1 and TRBJ2-2; TRBD1 might be the D (5 bases). There are 15 residues in the CDR3. Germline V gene data show CDR1 as SGHRS and CDR2 as YFSETQ. V lost 3 bases to trimming and J lost 6 bases, with 15 bases between them. This CDR3 is CASSSVVVGAGELFF. The CDR3 DNA is TGCGCCAGCAGCTCGGTGGTGGTAGGGGCCGGGGAGCTGTTTTTT.

The chain employs TRBV15 and TRBJ2-7; 10 bases match TRBD2. The V segment lost 0 bases and the J segment 2 bases; nucleotides outside the gene matches: 4. The CDR3 loop spans 16 amino acids. Germline CDR1 LNHNV, CDR2 YYDKDF (reference sequence). CDR3 bases: TGTGCCACCAGCAGAGATCGCCTAGCGGGAGCCTACGAGCAGTACTTC. Translating gives CATSRDRLAGAYEQYF.

This CDR3 reads CASSSPGKSYNEQFF. The CDR3 DNA sequence: TGTGCCAGCAGTTCACCAGGGAAATCCTACAATGAGCAGTTCTTC. The chain employs TRBV7-9 and TRBJ2-1; possible D gene TRBD1, 5 bases. Germline values: CDR1 SEHNR, CDR2 FQNEAQ (reference sequence). The CDR3 is made up of 15 amino acids. Trimming left V 6 bases short and J 1 base short, with 13 bases between.